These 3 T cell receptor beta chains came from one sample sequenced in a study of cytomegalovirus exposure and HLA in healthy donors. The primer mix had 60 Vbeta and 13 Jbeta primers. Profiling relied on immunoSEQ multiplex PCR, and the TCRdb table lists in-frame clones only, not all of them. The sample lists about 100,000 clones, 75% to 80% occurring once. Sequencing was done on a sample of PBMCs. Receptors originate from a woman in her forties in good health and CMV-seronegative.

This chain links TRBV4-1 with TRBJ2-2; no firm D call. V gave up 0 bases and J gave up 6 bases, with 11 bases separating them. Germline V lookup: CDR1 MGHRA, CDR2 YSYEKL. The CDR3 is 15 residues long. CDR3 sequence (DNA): TGCGCCAGCAGCCAAGATAGCTACCCGGCCGGGGAGCTGTTTTTT. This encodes CASSQDSYPAGELFF.

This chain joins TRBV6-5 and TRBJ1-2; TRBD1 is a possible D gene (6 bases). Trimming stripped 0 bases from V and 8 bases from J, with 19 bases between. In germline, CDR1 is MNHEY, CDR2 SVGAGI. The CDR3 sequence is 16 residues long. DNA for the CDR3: TGTGCCAGCAGTTACTCGATTCCAGGGGAAGTTGAAGGCTACACCTTC. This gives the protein CASSYSIPGEVEGYTF.

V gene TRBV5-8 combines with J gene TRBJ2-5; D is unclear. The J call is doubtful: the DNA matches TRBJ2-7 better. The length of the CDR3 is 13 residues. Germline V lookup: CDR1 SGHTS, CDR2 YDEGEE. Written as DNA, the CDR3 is TGTGCCAGCAGCTTGCCCGGATACTACGAGCAGTACTTC. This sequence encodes CASSLPGYYEQYF.